These 14 T cell receptor beta chains were sequenced from one sample in a study of T cell responses to AZD1222 COVID-19 vaccine (dated by TCRdb to the early 2020s). Library construction relied on the immunoSEQ multiplex PCR assay. TCRdb took this table from immuneACCESS and kept in-frame rearrangements with V and J called. Such tables lack part of the clones; where checked against another copy, unresolved V genes explain under half of the gap, and the rest is unexplained. This sample comprises around 120,000 clones, around 88% of them detected only once. The leading ten clones occupy less than 8.5% of the sample. In the paper's terms, the time point label means: about 28 days (+/-7) after the second vaccine dose. The sample in question was peripheral blood, obtained 28 days after the second AZD1222 dose. Receptors originate from an adult who received the AZD1222 COVID-19 vaccine.

The CDR3 DNA reads as TGTGCCAGCAGATCGCGACAGGGGTCAGATACGCAGTATTTT. Translated: CASRSRQGSDTQYF. The J gene is TRBJ2-3, the V gene TRBV28, with 8 bases that match TRBD1. This CDR3 comprises 14 residues. Germline-derived CDR1 and CDR2 are MDHEN and SYDVKM. V shed 6 bases and J 4 bases; nucleotides not matched to a gene: 6.

CDR3 protein: CASSYATGATGELFF. In DNA, the CDR3 is TGTGCCAGCAGTTACGCGACAGGGGCCACCGGGGAGCTGTTTTTT. The chain uses TRBV6-5 and TRBJ2-2; the match to TRBD1 covers 8 bases. The CDR3 runs to 15 residues. V lost 2 bases, J lost 4 bases, and 3 bases stayed unmatched. In germline, CDR1 is MNHEY, CDR2 SVGAGI.

The gene calls are TRBV11-2 and TRBJ2-7; 10 nucleotides agree with TRBD1. With 6 bases clipped from V and 1 base from J, the junction kept 3 bases outside the gene matches. From germline, CDR1 is SGHAT and CDR2 FQNNGV. This CDR3 spans 14 amino acids. Here the CDR3 reads CASSWTGGSYEQYF. In DNA form, the CDR3 reads TGTGCCAGCAGTTGGACAGGGGGTTCCTACGAGCAGTACTTC.

Points on this clone: Other DNA sequences of this sample code for an identical CDR3. This chain joins TRBV29-1 and TRBJ1-1, with D possibly being TRBD1 (5 bases). The CDR3 runs to 13 residues. The V gene's germline CDR1 is SQVTM and CDR2 ANQGSEA. Trimming removed 4 bases at V and 0 bases at J, with 9 bases between. CDR3 coding DNA: TGCAGCGTTGGGGGCAGGATGAACACTGAAGCTTTCTTT. Translating it yields CSVGGRMNTEAFF. Full variable domain (remainder filled in from reference TRBV29-1 and TRBJ1-1): SAVISQKPSRDICQRGTSLTIQCQVDSQVTMMFWYRQQPGQSLTLIATANQGSEATYESGFVIDKFPISRPNLTFSTLTVSNMSPEDSSIYLCSVGGRMNTEAFFGQGTRLTVV.

This sequence joins TRBV12-3 or TRBV12-4 and TRBJ2-5; D is tentatively TRBD1 or TRBD2 (5 bases each). The ends were cut back, 5 bases at V and 5 bases at J, with 12 bases in the middle. CDR3 length equals 13 residues. CDR3 region: CASSRGWGETQYF. The CDR3 nucleotides are TGTGCCAGCAGTCGAGGGTGGGGGGAGACCCAGTACTTC.

This clone was seen more than once but under ten times. The chain couples TRBV11-3 to TRBJ1-1; 7 bases fit TRBD1. The CDR3 has 13 amino acids. CDR1 and CDR2 from the germline V gene are SGHNT and YENEEA. Trimming cost V 5 bases and J 10 bases; bases outside gene matches: 10. In DNA, the CDR3 is TGTGCCAGCAGCAGCGGGACAGTGAAGAGAGCTTTCTTT. This sequence encodes CASSSGTVKRAFF.

This sequence joins TRBV10-3 and TRBJ2-7; possible D gene TRBD1, 6 bases. This CDR3 contains 14 residues. V was trimmed by 2 bases and J by 3 bases, leaving 11 bases between them. Looked up from germline, CDR1 is ENHRY and CDR2 is SYGVKD. The CDR3 bases are TGTGCCATCAGTGAGGGGACAAATTACTACGAGCAGTACTTC. Protein product: CAISEGTNYYEQYF.

The rearrangement joins TRBV24-1 to TRBJ2-7; 11 bases are a match to TRBD1. V dropped 4 bases and J dropped 5; count of bases not matched to a gene: 9. Germline-derived CDR1 and CDR2 are KGHDR and SFDVKD. The CDR3 consists of 16 residues. The CDR3 nucleotides are TGTGCCACCAGTGAAACCCCGGGACAGGGGGTCCACGAGCAGTACTTC. It encodes CATSETPGQGVHEQYF.

V gene TRBV7-8 combines with J gene TRBJ2-5; 7 bases match TRBD2. The CDR3 runs to 14 residues. Germline CDR1 is SGHVS and CDR2 is FQNEAQ. Trimming removed 5 bases from V and 2 bases from J; junction bases left unmatched: 5. This CDR3 is CASSLVGGQETQYF. The CDR3 DNA is TGTGCCAGCAGCCTCGTGGGGGGGCAAGAGACCCAGTACTTC.

The V call is TRBV6-5, the J call TRBJ1-6; 7 bases are a match to TRBD1. The CDR3 is made up of 13 amino acids. V was clipped by 6 bases and J by 8 bases; unmatched bases: 4. Germline CDR1 and CDR2: MNHEY and SVGAGI. The CDR3 bases are TGTGCCAGCAGGACAGGGCCAGATTCACCCCTCCACTTT. Encoded protein: CASRTGPDSPLHF.

V usage is TRBV11-2 and J usage is TRBJ2-5; possibly TRBD2 for D (6 bases). The V end was cut by 6 bases, the J end by 5 bases, with 16 bases between. This CDR3 is built from 14 residues. Germline V gives CDR1 SGHAT, CDR2 FQNNGV. CDR3 nucleotide sequence: TGTGCCAGCAGTTTGAGACTAGTTGCGGAGACCCAGTACTTC. Translating it yields CASSLRLVAETQYF.

The chain couples TRBV12-5 to TRBJ2-3; 9 nucleotides align to TRBD1. V was clipped by 0 bases and J by 0 bases; unmatched bases: 4. The CDR3 runs to 17 residues. CDR1 and CDR2 from the germline V gene are LGHNT and FRNRAP. The CDR3 coding sequence is TGTGCTAGTGGTTTGGTACAAGGACAGGGGAGCACAGATACGCAGTATTTT. It yields the protein CASGLVQGQGSTDTQYF.

The chain uses TRBV19 and TRBJ2-7, with D possibly TRBD2 on 5 matching bases. This CDR3 is built from 14 residues. V was shortened by 3 bases and J by 0 bases, with 9 bases between the two germline ends. The germline CDR1 and CDR2 sequences are LNHDA and SQIVND (reference sequence). The CDR3 bases are TGTGCCAGTAGTATCAGCGGAACCTCCTACGAGCAGTACTTC. Residues: CASSISGTSYEQYF. Full variable domain (missing parts from reference TRBV19 and TRBJ2-7): DGGITQSPKYLFRKEGQNVTLSCEQNLNHDAMYWYRQDPGQGLRLIYYSQIVNDFQKGDIAEGYSVSREKKESFPLTVTSAQKNPTAFYLCASSISGTSYEQYFGPGTRLTVT.

This chain links TRBV7-9 with TRBJ2-4, with D perhaps given as TRBD1 or TRBD2 (7 bases each). The germline gives CDR1 SEHNR, CDR2 FQNEAQ (reference sequence). The ends were cut back, 3 bases at V and 3 bases at J, with 12 bases in the middle. This CDR3 contains 15 residues. For the CDR3, the DNA is TGTGCCAGCAGCTTCCAGGGGGGGGGCAAAAACATTCAGTACTTC. It codes for CASSFQGGGKNIQYF.